Listed below are T cell receptor beta chains from one sample, sequenced in a study of CD8+CD57+ T cells in acquired aplastic anemia. From the reads, TCRdb called clonotypes with MiXCR, one entry per CDR3 protein. This sample has approximately 200,000 distinct CDR3 sequences, with 40% to 60% found just once. The source material was sorted CD4+, CD8+, or CD8+CD57+ T cells (not recorded which) from PBMCs. The source is a human donor with aplastic anemia. Both conserved end residues are part of each CDR3. A D gene is named only where the DNA matches it firmly. Size is omitted from some rows. Given values are once, few, many or a class for expanded clones.

D	V	size	J	DNA	CDR3
NA	TRBV6-5	NA	TRBJ2-7	TGTGCCAGCAGTTGCTGCCACGAGCAGTACTTC	CASSCCHEQYF
NA	TRBV5-1	NA	TRBJ1-1	TGCGCCAGCAGCTTGTTGGGGGCGGAGTATTCGACTGAAGCTTTCTTT	CASSLLGAEYSTEAFF
TRBD1	TRBV7-3	many	TRBJ2-3	TGTGCCAGCAGCCGAAAGGGGACAGGGGGCAGGACAGATACGCAGTATTTT	CASSRKGTGGRTDTQYF
NA	TRBV5-8	many	TRBJ1-5	TGTGCCAGCAGCTTGTATGCCCCTACCAATCAGCCCCAGCATTTT	CASSLYAPTNQPQHF
TRBD1	TRBV5-1	NA	TRBJ1-1	TGCGCCAGCAGCCCGATACAAACAGGGGGTGAAGCTTTCTTT	CASSPIQTGGEAFF
NA	TRBV20-1	NA	TRBJ1-1	TGCAGTGCTAGAGATCCAGGTGTGAACACTGAAGCTTTCTTT	CSARDPGVNTEAFF
NA	TRBV7-9	NA	TRBJ1-6	TGTGCCAGCAGCTCCGGGTTGCACGGGTCACCCCTCCACTTT	CASSSGLHGSPLHF
NA	TRBV2	NA	TRBJ1-2	TGTGCCAGCAGGGCCAGTCAGAGCTCTGGAAACACCTTC	CASRASQSSGNTF
NA	TRBV10-3	NA	TRBJ1-3	TGTGCCAGCAAACCCAGAGAGGGGGAGGACACCATATATTTT	CASKPREGEDTIYF
NA	TRBV24-1	once	TRBJ1-6	TGTGCCACCAGTGATTCCAAGATTAATTCACCCCTCCACTTT	CATSDSKINSPLHF
NA	TRBV20-1	many	TRBJ2-7	TGCAGTGCTAGATCCTACGAGCAGTACTTC	CSARSYEQYF